Below, one T cell receptor beta chain is given with its context. Antigen: not known. The sample belongs to a study of follicular helper T cells after annual influenza vaccination. Study conclusions and caveats: ICOS+CD38+ cTfh clonality tracked population frequency, and its change tracked circulating plasmablast change.

Time point of the sample: 2015-2016 season, 7 days after influenza vaccination. Deletions cut 7 bases from V and 0 bases from J, with 14 bases between. Germline assignment: CDR1 MDHEN and CDR2 SYDVKM. This CDR3 has 15 residues. The repertoire was sequenced with immunoSEQ multiplex PCR; TCRdb's copy has only in-frame clones and lacks some. The data contain about 7,300 clones, roughly 88% of them seen just once; the ten biggest clones take up 1.5% to 2%. This TCR was recovered from an adult who received the influenza vaccine. J is TRBJ2-3 and V is TRBV28; D is unresolved. The sequencing used CXCR5+ CD38- circulating T follicular helper cells from blood, collected 7 days after influenza vaccination. As for subset: circulating Tfh, non-naive CD4+CXCR5+PD-1+ (ICOS+CD38+ or ICOS-CD38-). Here the CDR3 reads CASTRNSPSTDTQYF. CDR3 sequence (DNA): TGTGCCAGCACACGAAATAGCCCTAGCACAGATACGCAGTATTTT.